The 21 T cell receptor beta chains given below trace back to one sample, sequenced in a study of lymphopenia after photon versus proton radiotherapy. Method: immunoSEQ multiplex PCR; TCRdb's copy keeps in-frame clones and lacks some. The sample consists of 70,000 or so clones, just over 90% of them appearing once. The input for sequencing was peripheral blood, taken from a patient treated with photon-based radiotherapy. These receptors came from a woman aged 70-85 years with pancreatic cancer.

The CDR3 reads CATLNFGGSEKLFF. The CDR3, as DNA: TGTGCCACCCTTAACTTCGGGGGGTCTGAAAAACTGTTTTTT. The chain combines TRBV6-1 with TRBJ1-4, with D possibly being TRBD1 (5 bases). Trimming left V 10 bases short and J 7 bases short, with 19 bases between. Germline CDR1 and CDR2: MNHNS and SASEGT. This CDR3 has 14 residues.

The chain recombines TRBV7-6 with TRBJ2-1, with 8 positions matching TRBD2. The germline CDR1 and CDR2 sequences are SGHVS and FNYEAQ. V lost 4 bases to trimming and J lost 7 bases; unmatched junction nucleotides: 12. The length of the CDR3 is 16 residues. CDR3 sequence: CASSSGSGISWNEQFF. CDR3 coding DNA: TGTGCCAGCAGCTCGGGTAGCGGGATTTCTTGGAATGAGCAGTTCTTC.

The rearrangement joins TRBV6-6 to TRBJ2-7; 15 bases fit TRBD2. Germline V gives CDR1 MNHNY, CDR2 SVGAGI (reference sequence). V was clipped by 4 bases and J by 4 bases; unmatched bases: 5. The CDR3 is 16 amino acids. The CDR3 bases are TGTGCCAGCAGTTCAAATGGACTAGCGGGAGGGTACGAGCAGTACTTC. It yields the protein CASSSNGLAGGYEQYF.

In DNA, the CDR3 is TGTGCCAGCAGCCTACCTCCGGGACACTGGAATGAAAAACTGTTTTTT. It codes for CASSLPPGHWNEKLFF. This chain links TRBV28 with TRBJ1-4, with D perhaps TRBD1 (6 bases). The CDR3 runs to 16 residues. The germline V gene has CDR1 MDHEN and CDR2 SYDVKM. The V and J ends lost 6 bases and 5 bases respectively, with 19 bases between them.

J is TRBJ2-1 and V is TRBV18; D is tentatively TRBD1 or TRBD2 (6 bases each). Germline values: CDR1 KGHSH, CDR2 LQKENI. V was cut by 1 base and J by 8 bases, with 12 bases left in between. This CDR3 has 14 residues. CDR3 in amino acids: CASSPLLGGHEQFF. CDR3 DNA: TGTGCCAGCTCACCACTTTTGGGGGGCCATGAGCAGTTCTTC.

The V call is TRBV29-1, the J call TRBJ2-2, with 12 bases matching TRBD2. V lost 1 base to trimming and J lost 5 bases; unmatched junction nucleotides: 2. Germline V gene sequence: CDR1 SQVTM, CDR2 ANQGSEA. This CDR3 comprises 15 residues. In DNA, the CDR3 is TGCAGCGTTGAAGGACTAGCGGGAGTTACCGGGGAGCTGTTTTTT. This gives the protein CSVEGLAGVTGELFF.

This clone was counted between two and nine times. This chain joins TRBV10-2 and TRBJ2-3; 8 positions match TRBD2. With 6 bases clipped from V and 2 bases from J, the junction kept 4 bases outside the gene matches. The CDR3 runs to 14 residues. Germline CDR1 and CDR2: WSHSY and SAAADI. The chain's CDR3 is CASRLAEHTDTQYF. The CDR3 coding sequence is TGCGCCAGCAGACTAGCGGAGCACACAGATACGCAGTATTTT.

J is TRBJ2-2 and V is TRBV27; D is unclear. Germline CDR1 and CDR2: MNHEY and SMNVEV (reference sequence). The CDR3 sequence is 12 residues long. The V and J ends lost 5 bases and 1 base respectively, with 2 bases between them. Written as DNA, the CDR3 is TGTGCCAGCAGTCGGAACACCGGGGAGCTGTTTTTT. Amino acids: CASSRNTGELFF.

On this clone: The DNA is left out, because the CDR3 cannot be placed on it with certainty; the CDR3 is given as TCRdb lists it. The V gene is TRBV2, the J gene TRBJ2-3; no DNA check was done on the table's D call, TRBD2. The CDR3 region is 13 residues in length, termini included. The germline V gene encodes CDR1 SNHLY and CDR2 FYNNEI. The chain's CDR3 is CASRASVPDTQYF.

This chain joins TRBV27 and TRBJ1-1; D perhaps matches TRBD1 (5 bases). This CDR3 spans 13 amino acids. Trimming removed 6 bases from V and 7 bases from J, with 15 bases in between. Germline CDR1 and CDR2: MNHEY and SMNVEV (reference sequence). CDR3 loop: CASRDTGRREAFF. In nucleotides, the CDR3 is TGTGCCAGCAGGGACACGGGACGTCGTGAAGCTTTCTTT.

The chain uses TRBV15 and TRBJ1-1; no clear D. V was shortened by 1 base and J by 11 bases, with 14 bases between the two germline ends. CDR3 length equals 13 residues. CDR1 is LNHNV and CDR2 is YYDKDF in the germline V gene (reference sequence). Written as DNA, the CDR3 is TGTGCCACCAGCAGAGTTGTCCCATCGGAGGCTTTCTTT. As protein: CATSRVVPSEAFF. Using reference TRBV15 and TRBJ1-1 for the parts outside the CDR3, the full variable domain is DAMVIQNPRYQVTQFGKPVTLSCSQTLNHNVMYWYQQKSSQAPKLLFHYYDKDFNNEADTPDNFQSRRPNTSFCFLDIRSPGLGDTAMYLCATSRVVPSEAFFGQGTRLTVV.

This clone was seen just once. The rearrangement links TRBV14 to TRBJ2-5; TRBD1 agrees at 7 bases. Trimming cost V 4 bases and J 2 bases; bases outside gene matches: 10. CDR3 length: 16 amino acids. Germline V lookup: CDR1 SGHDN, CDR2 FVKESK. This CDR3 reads CASSPWAGTVQETQYF. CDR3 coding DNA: TGTGCCAGCAGCCCCTGGGCCGGGACAGTGCAAGAGACCCAGTACTTC.

CDR3 sequence: CASSAWTGGFSGANVLTF. The CDR3 bases are TGTGCCAGCAGCGCATGGACAGGGGGTTTCTCTGGGGCCAACGTCCTGACTTTC. The chain uses TRBV7-9 and TRBJ2-6; 10 positions agree with TRBD1. The CDR3 spans 18 residues. V lost 5 bases to trimming and J lost 0 bases; unmatched junction nucleotides: 7. CDR1 is SEHNR and CDR2 is FQNEAQ in the germline V gene (reference sequence).

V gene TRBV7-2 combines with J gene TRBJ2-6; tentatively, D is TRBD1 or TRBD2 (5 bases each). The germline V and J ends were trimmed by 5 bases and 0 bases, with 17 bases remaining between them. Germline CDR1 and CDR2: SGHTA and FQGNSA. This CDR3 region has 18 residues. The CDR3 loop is CASSTRLPGNSGANVLTF. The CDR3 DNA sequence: TGTGCCAGCAGCACTAGGCTCCCAGGGAACTCTGGGGCCAACGTCCTGACTTTC.

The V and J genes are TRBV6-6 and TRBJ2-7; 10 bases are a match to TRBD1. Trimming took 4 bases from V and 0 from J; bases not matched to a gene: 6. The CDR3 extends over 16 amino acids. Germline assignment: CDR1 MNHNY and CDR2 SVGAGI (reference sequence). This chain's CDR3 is CASSSTGTGASYEQYF. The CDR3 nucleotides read TGTGCCAGCAGTTCAACCGGGACAGGGGCCTCCTACGAGCAGTACTTC.

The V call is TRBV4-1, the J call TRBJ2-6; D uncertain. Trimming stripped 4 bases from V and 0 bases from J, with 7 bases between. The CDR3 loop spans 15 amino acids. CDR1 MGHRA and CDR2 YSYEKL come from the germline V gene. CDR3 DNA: TGCGCCAGCAGCCTAGACAACTCTGGGGCCAACGTCCTGACTTTC. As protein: CASSLDNSGANVLTF.

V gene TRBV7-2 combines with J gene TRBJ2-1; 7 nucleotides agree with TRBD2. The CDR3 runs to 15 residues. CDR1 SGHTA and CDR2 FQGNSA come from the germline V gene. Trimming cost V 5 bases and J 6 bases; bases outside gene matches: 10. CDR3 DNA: TGTGCCAGCAGCCCGGGCCGGGACTATACCAATGAGCAGTTCTTC. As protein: CASSPGRDYTNEQFF.

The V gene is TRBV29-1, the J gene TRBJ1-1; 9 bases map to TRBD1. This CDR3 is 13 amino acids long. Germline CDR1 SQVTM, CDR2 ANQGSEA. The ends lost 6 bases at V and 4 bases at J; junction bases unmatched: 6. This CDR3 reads CSVGDRAGTEAFF. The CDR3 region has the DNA TGCAGCGTGGGGGACAGGGCGGGCACTGAAGCTTTCTTT.

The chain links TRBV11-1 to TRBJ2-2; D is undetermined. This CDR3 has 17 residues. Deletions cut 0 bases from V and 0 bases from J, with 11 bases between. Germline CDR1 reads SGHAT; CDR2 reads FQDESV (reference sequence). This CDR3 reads CASSLADPLANTGELFF. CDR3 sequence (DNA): TGTGCCAGCAGCTTAGCTGACCCACTGGCGAACACCGGGGAGCTGTTTTTT.

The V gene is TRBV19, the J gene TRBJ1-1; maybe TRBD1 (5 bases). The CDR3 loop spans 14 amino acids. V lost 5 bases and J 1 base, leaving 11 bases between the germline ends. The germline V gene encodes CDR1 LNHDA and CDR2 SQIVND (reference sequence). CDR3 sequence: CASSPRGPNTEAFF. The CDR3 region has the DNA TGTGCCAGTAGTCCAAGGGGACCGAACACTGAAGCTTTCTTT.

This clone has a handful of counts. The CDR3 is CASSSQGNTGNTIYF. DNA for the CDR3: TGTGCCAGCTCATCCCAGGGGAATACTGGAAACACCATATATTTT. The chain carries TRBV18 and TRBJ1-3; the D gene is possibly TRBD1 (6 bases). From germline, CDR1 is KGHSH and CDR2 LQKENI. Deletions cut 5 bases from V and 2 bases from J, with 13 bases between. The CDR3 totals 15 residues.